This TCR beta chain appears in the sequencing data of a study of shared clonotypes between healthy human individuals. Study in general: Participating donors consisted of a couple of women and a few men aged 18 to 49.

Notes on the study in general: The represented genetic and exposure-history diversity was limited by the small number of donors. Clonotype sharing levels among donors were expected to vary with sequencing depth. Although depth was large, rarefaction showed that sequencing of the sorted subsets was incomplete.

Sequenced by immunoSEQ multiplex PCR; TCRdb stores in-frame clones only, minus some. The table includes 600,000 to 750,000 clones, about 90% detected once. As concerns this clone: What it binds is unknown.

The germline V gene encodes CDR1 MGHDK and CDR2 SYGVNS. The CDR3 loop spans 17 amino acids. The V segment lost 5 bases and the J segment 5 bases; nucleotides outside the gene matches: 17. The TCR originated in a man between 18 and 35 years old in good health. Some clones in this sample may be carry-over from other donors' samples. The sequenced sample was memory CD8+ T cells from PBMCs. Subset defined: CD45RO+ cells pooled with CCR7-negative TemRA cells. The genes are TRBV25-1 and TRBJ1-1; 7 nucleotides match TRBD1. CDR3 region: CASSTLSLQGLGTEAFF. The CDR3 region has the DNA TGTGCCAGCAGTACCCTATCCCTACAGGGGTTGGGGACTGAAGCTTTCTTT.